This T cell receptor (beta chain) comes out of a study of shared T cell receptors in the human thymus. Only in-frame clones appear in the TCRdb table, and some are missing; sequencing was by immunoSEQ multiplex PCR. The data hold more than 550,000 clones, with 80% to 90% observed a single time. Per germline, CDR1 SGHDN and CDR2 FVKESK. The CDR3 contains 14 residues. V was trimmed by 4 bases and J by 1 base, leaving 9 bases between them. The same sample was also studied in work on human thymus T cells. From that paper: It was healthy Finnish infants having corrective surgery for congenital heart defects who were the donors. Thymus specimens were resections from corrective heart surgery. Gene usage for V and J segments appeared biased in thymic and blood repertoires. Highly overlapping thymic repertoires in unrelated individuals were reported by related research.

The sequence was obtained from a girl under three years old with a congenital heart defect. The J gene is TRBJ2-3, the V gene TRBV14; D remains ambiguous. Material for sequencing was thymocytes. The chain's CDR3 is CASSLSRRTDTQYF. CDR3 sequence (DNA): TGTGCCAGCAGCCTTAGCCGACGCACAGATACGCAGTATTTT. Looking up the rest from reference TRBV14 and TRBJ2-3 gives the full variable domain: EAGVTQFPSHSVIEKGQTVTLRCDPISGHDNLYWYRRVMGKEIKFLLHFVKESKQDESGMPNNRFLAERTGGTYSTLKVQPAELEDSGVYFCASSLSRRTDTQYFGPGTRLTVL.